Reported below is one T cell receptor beta chain. The data are from a study of beta chain features in type 1 diabetes. Germline V lookup: CDR1 SNHLY, CDR2 FYNNEI. The V and J ends lost 4 bases and 4 bases respectively, with 14 bases between them. The CDR3 spans 15 residues. The sequenced template was cDNA made from the entire isolated RNA. Libraries were prepared by immunoSEQ multiplex PCR; TCRdb keeps only in-frame clonotypes and omits some of them. The table includes over 300,000 clones, 7.5% to 9% detected once. The chain recombines TRBV2 with TRBJ2-1; no clear D. This TCR derives from a woman under 30 in good health. The specimen sequenced was central memory CD4+ T cells from blood. The CDR3 sequence is CASSGARLDYNEQFF. Here the CDR3 DNA reads TGTGCCAGCAGTGGGGCCAGGCTAGATTACAATGAGCAGTTCTTC.